The next 32 T cell receptor beta chains were all read from a single sample in a study of Ad26.COV2.S vaccination and SARS-CoV-2 variants. Stated treatment: some 19 received Ad26.COV2.S at low or high dose, single or two shots; about 5 received placebo; per-sample allocation not given. The samples were gathered on day 63 after the first injection of vaccine or placebo. TCRdb's table, derived via immunoSEQ multiplex PCR, lists solely in-frame clones and lacks some. The sample has under 550,000 clones; 70% to 90% are singletons. This specimen consisted of peripheral blood, obtained in a trial of Ad26.COV2.S vaccine versus placebo. Source of these receptors: a person aged 18 to 59 who received the Ad26.COV2.S COVID-19 vaccine or a placebo.

This rearrangement joins TRBV28 to TRBJ1-1; unclear D gene. This CDR3 is 12 amino acids long. Trimming left V 3 bases short and J 10 bases short, with 12 bases between. The germline V gene encodes CDR1 MDHEN and CDR2 SYDVKM. The chain's CDR3 is CASSFVGFVAFF. DNA of the CDR3: TGTGCCAGCAGTTTCGTAGGTTTTGTAGCTTTCTTT.

The gene calls are TRBV13 and TRBJ2-3; D is possibly TRBD1 or TRBD2 (6 bases each). Trimming shortened V by 4 bases and J by 3 bases, and 14 bases separated the two germline ends. The CDR3 has 15 residues. Germline V gene sequence: CDR1 PRHDT, CDR2 FYEKMQ (reference sequence). CDR3 residues: CASSSPRGGTDTQYF. The CDR3 region has the DNA TGTGCCAGCAGCTCCCCCAGGGGAGGTACAGATACGCAGTATTTT. Filled out from reference TRBV13 and TRBJ2-3, the complete variable domain reads AAGVIQSPRHLIKEKRETATLKCYPIPRHDTVYWYQQGPGQDPQFLISFYEKMQSDKGSIPDRFSAQQFSDYHSELNMSSLELGDSALYFCASSSPRGGTDTQYFGPGTRLTVL.

The chain carries TRBV7-9 and TRBJ1-1; TRBD1 matches at 10 bases. Trimming took 5 bases from V and 5 from J; bases not matched to a gene: 8. CDR3 size: 15 residues. Per the germline V gene, CDR1 is SEHNR and CDR2 is FQNEAQ (reference sequence). CDR3 nucleotides: TGTGCCAGCAGCCACCGGGACAGGGGAAAGACTGAAGCTTTCTTT. It codes for CASSHRDRGKTEAFF.

The rearrangement links TRBV7-6 to TRBJ2-5; D is possibly TRBD1 (5 bases). V shed 2 bases and J shed 2 bases, with 6 bases lying between them. CDR1 and CDR2 from the germline V gene are SGHVS and FNYEAQ. The CDR3 consists of 13 residues. DNA of the CDR3: TGTGCCAGCAGCTTATACAGGCAAGAGACCCAGTACTTC. As protein: CASSLYRQETQYF.

The chain recombines TRBV4-1 with TRBJ2-7, with 10 bases fitting TRBD1. With 3 bases clipped from V and 4 bases from J, the junction kept 6 bases outside the gene matches. The CDR3 has 15 amino acids. Germline V gene lookup returns CDR1 MGHRA and CDR2 YSYEKL. The CDR3 loop is CASSQGTGVGYEQYF. The DNA of the CDR3 is TGCGCCAGCAGCCAGGGGACAGGGGTGGGTTACGAGCAGTACTTC.

The rearrangement uses TRBV5-1 and TRBJ2-1; TRBD2 matches 10 bases. Per the germline V gene, CDR1 is SGHRS and CDR2 is YFSETQ. With 5 bases clipped from V and 6 bases from J, the junction kept 11 bases outside the gene matches. This CDR3 region has 16 residues. This chain's CDR3 is CASSLGRLAGVNEQFF. DNA for the CDR3: TGCGCCAGCAGTCTCGGGAGGCTAGCGGGGGTCAATGAGCAGTTCTTC. Supplemented by reference TRBV5-1 and TRBJ2-1, the full variable domain reads KAGVTQTPRYLIKTRGQQVTLSCSPISGHRSVSWYQQTPGQGLQFLFEYFSETQRNKGNFPGRFSGRQFSNSRSEMNVSTLELGDSALYLCASSLGRLAGVNEQFFGPGTRLTVL.

The J gene is TRBJ2-7, the V gene TRBV4-3, with D perhaps matching TRBD1 or TRBD2 (5 bases each). Trimming stripped 4 bases from V and 0 bases from J, with 16 bases between. The germline V gene encodes CDR1 LGHNA and CDR2 YSLEER. The CDR3 sequence is 16 residues long. The CDR3 nucleotides read TGCGCCAGCAGCCGAAACGGGGATGACAGCTCCTACGAGCAGTACTTC. This gives the protein CASSRNGDDSSYEQYF.

V and J are TRBV5-1 and TRBJ2-1; 16 bases map to TRBD2. From germline, CDR1 is SGHRS and CDR2 YFSETQ. V trimming: 4 bases; J trimming: 12 bases; junction bases outside the gene matches: 10. The CDR3 spans 16 residues. Here the CDR3 reads CASSLPGTSGGAVQFF. The CDR3 DNA follows: TGCGCCAGCAGCCTACCCGGGACTAGCGGGGGGGCAGTGCAGTTCTTC.

The chain recombines TRBV3-1 (or the pseudogene TRBV3-2) with TRBJ2-7; TRBD1 aligns across 9 bases. The junction had 5 bases not matched to a gene; V was cut back by 4 bases and J by 1 base. The germline V gene encodes CDR1 LGHDT and CDR2 YNNKEL (reference sequence). The CDR3 extends over 15 amino acids. In nucleotides, the CDR3 is TGTGCCAGCAGCCTTCCGGGACAGGGATCCTACGAGCAGTACTTC. It yields the protein CASSLPGQGSYEQYF.

V is TRBV28 and J is TRBJ1-1, with D possibly being TRBD1 (5 bases). Germline assignment: CDR1 MDHEN and CDR2 SYDVKM. The CDR3 totals 15 residues. Trimming cost V 6 bases and J 4 bases, with 18 bases left between them. CDR3 sequence (DNA): TGTGCCAGCAGGCGGGGCAGCCCTAGTTTCACTGAAGCTTTCTTT. It codes for CASRRGSPSFTEAFF.

The sample holds a few counts of this clone. The chain uses TRBV3-1 (or the pseudogene TRBV3-2) and TRBJ1-2; D might be TRBD1 (6 bases). Per germline, CDR1 LGHDT and CDR2 YNNKEL (reference sequence). V gave up 4 bases and J gave up 4 bases, with 22 bases separating them. This CDR3 has 17 amino acids. The CDR3, as DNA: TGTGCCAGCAGCCTGCGGGACACTTTAGTGGAGGGCTATGGCTACACCTTC. It codes for CASSLRDTLVEGYGYTF.

The chain couples TRBV3-1 (or the pseudogene TRBV3-2) to TRBJ1-3, with 8 bases matching TRBD1. Trimming at V came to 4 bases and at J to 4 bases, leaving 6 bases not matched to a gene. CDR1 LGHDT and CDR2 YNNKEL come from the germline V gene (reference sequence). The CDR3 runs to 15 residues. In nucleotides, the CDR3 is TGTGCCAGCAGCCCGACGCGACAGGGGGGAAACACCATATATTTT. It translates to CASSPTRQGGNTIYF.

The chain has TRBV4-3 and TRBJ2-7; D remains unclear. CDR1 is LGHNA, CDR2 YSLEER, per germline. The CDR3 spans 15 residues. Trimming pared 2 bases from V and 3 bases from J, leaving 14 bases between. Here the CDR3 DNA reads TGCGCCAGCAGCCAAAGGGCCCCCGGCAACTACGAGCAGTACTTC. Translated, it gives CASSQRAPGNYEQYF.

This chain links TRBV9 with TRBJ1-1; D call uncertain. The CDR3 is 16 amino acids. The germline V gene has CDR1 SGDLS and CDR2 YYNGEE. V lost 0 bases and J 0 bases, leaving 12 bases between the germline ends. The CDR3 loop reads CASSVGSVLVNTEAFF. The CDR3 DNA reads as TGTGCCAGCAGCGTAGGCAGTGTCTTAGTGAACACTGAAGCTTTCTTT.

This rearrangement joins TRBV9 to TRBJ1-5; possibly TRBD1 for D (6 bases). CDR1 and CDR2 (germline): SGDLS, YYNGEE. Trimming took off 3 bases at V and 0 bases at J, with 13 bases between the two ends. There are 16 residues in the CDR3. The CDR3 is CASSGPGTNSNQPQHF. CDR3 nucleotide sequence: TGTGCCAGCAGCGGACCCGGGACAAATAGCAATCAGCCCCAGCATTTT.

This clone was seen a single time. The chain carries TRBV2 and TRBJ2-2; 10 nucleotides line up with TRBD1. Germline CDR1 is SNHLY and CDR2 is FYNNEI. This CDR3 contains 16 residues. J was trimmed by 6 bases and V by 2 bases; bases with no gene match: 6. CDR3 in amino acids: CASSEKGTGDAGELFF. The DNA of the CDR3 is TGTGCCAGCAGTGAAAAAGGGACAGGGGATGCCGGGGAGCTGTTTTTT.

About this clone: Other DNA sequences in the same sample also yield this CDR3. The rearrangement uses TRBV2 and TRBJ1-2; D is uncertain. The germline V and J ends were trimmed by 4 bases and 5 bases, with 5 bases remaining between them. The CDR3 consists of 11 residues. Germline CDR1 is SNHLY and CDR2 is FYNNEI. The CDR3 here is CASSAVYGYTF. CDR3 bases: TGTGCCAGCAGTGCCGTTTATGGCTACACCTTC.

The genes are TRBV7-2 and TRBJ1-6; 8 nucleotides align to TRBD1. Germline trimming cut 5 bases from V and 8 bases from J; bases unmatched to any gene: 8. Germline CDR1 is SGHTA and CDR2 is FQGNSA. The CDR3 has 15 amino acids. The CDR3 nucleotides read TGTGCCAGCAGCACGGCAGGGGGCAGTGATTCACCCCTCCACTTT. It is translated as CASSTAGGSDSPLHF.

CDR3 sequence reads: CASSSPSRGHEQFF. The CDR3 DNA follows: TGTGCCAGCAGCTCCCCCTCGCGAGGGCATGAGCAGTTCTTC. The gene calls are TRBV9 and TRBJ2-1; D perhaps matches TRBD2 (5 bases). The length of the CDR3 is 14 residues. Germline CDR1 is SGDLS and CDR2 is YYNGEE. Trimming took 4 bases from V and 8 from J, leaving 16 bases between them.

The chain is built from TRBV15 and TRBJ2-1; D not resolved. The CDR3 totals 13 residues. The V gene's germline CDR1 is LNHNV and CDR2 YYDKDF (reference sequence). V lost 0 bases and J 7 bases, leaving 7 bases between the germline ends. The CDR3 is CATSRDFRNEQFF. The CDR3, as DNA: TGTGCCACCAGCAGAGACTTCAGGAATGAGCAGTTCTTC. The variable domain in full, with the rest retrieved from reference TRBV15 and TRBJ2-1, is DAMVIQNPRYQVTQFGKPVTLSCSQTLNHNVMYWYQQKSSQAPKLLFHYYDKDFNNEADTPDNFQSRRPNTSFCFLDIRSPGLGDTAMYLCATSRDFRNEQFFGPGTRLTVL.

This clone appeared once. V gene TRBV4-2 combines with J gene TRBJ2-7; no firm D call. This CDR3 comprises 15 residues. V shed 0 bases and J shed 2 bases, with 11 bases lying between them. CDR1 is LGHNA, CDR2 YNFKEQ, per germline. CDR3 sequence reads: CASSQEIAGTYEQYF. The CDR3 DNA reads TGTGCCAGCAGCCAAGAGATCGCCGGTACCTACGAGCAGTACTTC.

This sequence joins TRBV6-5 and TRBJ1-6; 7 nucleotides agree with TRBD1. V was clipped by 6 bases and J by 7 bases; unmatched bases: 6. The CDR3 runs to 14 residues. Germline loops: CDR1 MNHEY, CDR2 SVGAGI. The CDR3 is CASRKTGMNSPLHF. For the CDR3, the DNA is TGTGCCAGCAGGAAGACAGGGATGAATTCACCCCTCCACTTT.

The rearrangement links TRBV15 to TRBJ1-5, with a possible D match to TRBD1 (6 bases). The length of the CDR3 is 15 residues. V lost 1 base to trimming and J lost 9 bases, with 16 bases between them. Germline CDR1 is LNHNV and CDR2 is YYDKDF (reference sequence). CDR3 coding DNA: TGTGCCACCAGCAGAGGGGGGGCAGGGTCCCCGCCCCAGCATTTT. It specifies CATSRGGAGSPPQHF.

The V gene is TRBV27, the J gene TRBJ1-4; D call uncertain. The CDR3 is made up of 13 amino acids. The germline gives CDR1 MNHEY, CDR2 SMNVEV (reference sequence). V was pared by 3 bases and J by 7 bases, with 9 bases between. CDR3 nucleotides: TGTGCCAGCAGTTTCATTGGTGGTGAAAAACTGTTTTTT. It yields the protein CASSFIGGEKLFF.

DNA for the CDR3: TGTGCCAGTAAAGAGACAGGGGGAGGTTCGGCCTACGAGCAGTACTTC. Translation: CASKETGGGSAYEQYF. The V and J genes are TRBV19 and TRBJ2-7; 9 nucleotides align to TRBD1. Per the germline V gene, CDR1 is LNHDA and CDR2 is SQIVND (reference sequence). The CDR3 length is 16 residues. Trimming removed 7 bases from V and 2 bases from J; junction bases left unmatched: 12.

This chain uses TRBV4-3 with TRBJ2-5; weak D call: TRBD2 (6 bases). Trimming pared 0 bases from V and 5 bases from J, leaving 13 bases between. Germline V lookup: CDR1 LGHNA, CDR2 YSLEER. This CDR3 comprises 15 residues. Here the CDR3 DNA reads TGCGCCAGCAGCCAAGATATCCGGGGACTCGAGACCCAGTACTTC. Encoded protein: CASSQDIRGLETQYF.

Only one count was recorded for this clone. The gene calls are TRBV29-1 and TRBJ1-1, with a weak D call TRBD1 (5 bases). Trimming shortened V by 3 bases and J by 7 bases, and 12 bases separated the two germline ends. The germline V gene encodes CDR1 SQVTM and CDR2 ANQGSEA. The CDR3 is 12 amino acids. DNA for the CDR3: TGCAGCGTTGATCCGGGACCACTTGAAGCTTTCTTT. Translation: CSVDPGPLEAFF.

This chain joins TRBV28 and TRBJ2-5; 10 positions match TRBD2. Germline loops: CDR1 MDHEN, CDR2 SYDVKM. CDR3 length equals 13 residues. J was trimmed by 2 bases and V by 10 bases; bases with no gene match: 4. The CDR3: CATLTSGQETQYF. In DNA, the CDR3 is TGTGCCACCCTGACTAGCGGGCAAGAGACCCAGTACTTC.

The V call is TRBV2, the J call TRBJ1-6; 7 bases align to TRBD1. Germline V lookup: CDR1 SNHLY, CDR2 FYNNEI. V shed 7 bases, J shed 10 bases, and the junction held 13 bases outside the gene matches. This CDR3 is built from 15 residues. The CDR3 nucleotides read TGTGCCAGCACCTTCCACGAGGGGGCCGAATCACCCCTCCACTTT. The encoded protein is CASTFHEGAESPLHF.

The chain couples TRBV24-1 to TRBJ1-2, with 8 positions matching TRBD1. This CDR3 comprises 17 residues. Trimming at V came to 3 bases and at J to 2 bases, leaving 10 bases not matched to a gene. From germline, CDR1 is KGHDR and CDR2 SFDVKD. The DNA for the CDR3 is TGTGCCACCAGTGATACGTCAGGGGGCGCTTGGAACTATGGCTACACCTTC. As protein: CATSDTSGGAWNYGYTF.

This clone has a handful of counts. V gene TRBV28 combines with J gene TRBJ1-1; D ambiguous. The CDR3 spans 17 residues. Germline lookup yields CDR1 MDHEN and CDR2 SYDVKM. The V end was cut by 3 bases, the J end by 1 base, with 18 bases between. The CDR3 sequence is CASSFSHGAPGNTEAFF. CDR3 nucleotides: TGTGCCAGCAGTTTTAGTCATGGAGCGCCGGGGAACACTGAAGCTTTCTTT.

The chain carries TRBV5-6 and TRBJ1-2; D perhaps matches TRBD1 (6 bases). Trimming stripped 0 bases from V and 5 bases from J, with 11 bases between. The CDR3 consists of 14 residues. Germline V gives CDR1 SGHDT, CDR2 YYEEEE. The CDR3 loop is CASSLGRGGYGYTF. The CDR3 nucleotides read TGTGCCAGCAGCTTGGGCAGGGGAGGGTATGGCTACACCTTC.